This section outlines one T cell receptor beta chain sequence together with its context. Its antigen is currently unknown. CDR1 is SGDLS and CDR2 is YYNGEE in the germline V gene. The CDR3 length is 19 residues. With 0 bases clipped from V and 4 bases from J, the junction kept 12 bases outside the gene matches. Some clones are missing from TCRdb's copy, which holds only in-frame ones; the method was immunoSEQ multiplex PCR. The sample records approximately 49,000 clones, roughly 80% being singletons. Time point given: blood 2 weeks post-SBRT. The sample's treatment: 15 Gy SBRT to primary tumor, nephrectomy 4 weeks later. These data originate in a study of radiation and T cells in renal cell carcinoma. Study context: Nephrectomy followed 15 Gy stereotactic body radiation by 4 weeks.

Findings and caveats of the study: Top tumor clonotypes rose in blood 2 weeks post-radiation, then contracted. Baseline intratumoral clonotype presence is unknown without pretreatment biopsies.

The specimen comprised blood, sampled from a patient whose treatment included radiotherapy and nephrectomy. The chain joins TRBV9 to TRBJ2-2, with 10 nucleotides matching TRBD2. This receptor was obtained from a woman aged 70-85 years with renal cell carcinoma. The CDR3 loop is CASSVALGLTSGTTGELFF. In nucleotides, the CDR3 is TGTGCCAGCAGCGTAGCCTTAGGTCTTACTAGCGGGACCACCGGGGAGCTGTTTTTT. Together with reference TRBV9 and TRBJ2-2, the CDR3 gives the full variable domain: DSGVTQTPKHLITATGQRVTLRCSPRSGDLSVYWYQQSLDQGLQFLIQYYNGEERAKGNILERFSAQQFPDLHSELNLSSLELGDSALYFCASSVALGLTSGTTGELFFGEGSRLTVL.